The source of this TCR beta chain is a study of blood T cells in healthy people across ages. As for this clonotype: Its antigen remains unknown.

Notes on the study in general: Older age went with lower TCR beta diversity per million T cells, in a roughly linear way.

Combining a sample-barcoded 5' primer with a J-beta primer mix, a second PCR ran for about 7 to 12 cycles. TCRdb called the 5' RACE reads again in MiXCR, with one record for every CDR3 protein. The repertoire holds more than 700,000 distinct CDR3 sequences, with about 53% as singletons. V was trimmed by 3 bases and J by 0 bases, leaving 24 bases between them. The CDR3 is 19 residues long. Germline V gene data show CDR1 as SGHRS and CDR2 as YFSETQ. Sequenced: blood. The V gene is TRBV5-1, the J gene TRBJ1-1, with D tentatively TRBD1 (5 bases). This sequence was found in an elderly man in good health. As DNA, the CDR3 is TGCGCCAGCAGCTCCGGGACGGGCACTGGAACGGTGATGAACACTGAAGCTTTCTTT. Its translation: CASSSGTGTGTVMNTEAFF.